The source of this T cell receptor (beta chain) is a study of shared clonotypes between healthy human individuals. Notes on the study in general: The naive CD4 repertoires of several donors were compared, and approximately 4.5% of clonotypes were shared.

As originally analysed: Junction-only sequences without quality scores came from ImmunoSEQ, so filtering differed. The protocol was immunoSEQ multiplex PCR, while the TCRdb copy is restricted to in-frame clones and leaves out a portion. V and J calls and clone size are given by that table; D and trimming were obtained from the DNA. The profile covers about 2.4 million clones, with just over 90% appearing a single time and around 0.15% taken by the ten largest. Germline-derived CDR1 and CDR2 are MNHNS and SASEGT. The CDR3 loop spans 14 amino acids. V lost 2 bases and J 6 bases, leaving 14 bases between the germline ends. Comment on this clone: Its matching antigen is unknown.

Healthy HIV-negative adults with no recent acute infections or vaccinations were recruited as donors. The rearrangement links TRBV6-1 to TRBJ2-7; D is unresolved. The clonotype was recovered from a man between 18 and 29 years old in good health. Sequences were obtained from naive CD4+ T cells sorted from blood. Described subset: CD45RA+ positively selected. CDR3 DNA sequence: TGTGCCAGCAGTGAAATGGGGATCCTCGCCGAGCAGTACTTC. Amino acid sequence: CASSEMGILAEQYF.